Listed below are T cell receptor beta chains from one sample, sequenced in a study of cytomegalovirus exposure and HLA in healthy donors. The method was immunoSEQ multiplex PCR; TCRdb's version includes in-frame clones alone and lacks a portion of them. This sample has roughly 130,000 clones, with less than 80% found just once. Sequenced input: PBMCs. All receptors derive from a woman aged 45 to 65 in good health and CMV-seropositive. Both conserved end residues are part of each CDR3. The order of the fields is V gene, clone size, J gene, D gene, CDR3 DNA, CDR3 protein. The D gene is left open where the match is weak. Size is omitted from some rows. Given values are once, few, many or a class for expanded clones.

TRBV7-3	-	TRBJ2-5	-	TGTGCCAGCAGCCGCGGGGCAGGAGAGACCCAGTACTTC	CASSRGAGETQYF
TRBV29-1	once	TRBJ1-2	-	TGCAGCGTTGACTTAGGGAGGGGGGGCTACACCTTC	CSVDLGRGGYTF
TRBV6-6	-	TRBJ2-7	-	TGTGCCAGCACACGCAACGACAGGGAGCAGTACTTC	CASTRNDREQYF
TRBV12-5	-	TRBJ1-1	TRBD1	TGTGCTAGTGATCCAATACCCGGGACAGCCAAAGCTTTCTTT	CASDPIPGTAKAFF
TRBV29-1	-	TRBJ1-2	TRBD1	TGCAGCGTTGGCCAGGGGGCGCGGGGCTACACCTTC	CSVGQGARGYTF
TRBV29-1	-	TRBJ2-5	-	TGCAGCGTTGAAGCCCACGCAGCGCGTAGCTCGGCGGAGACCCAGTACTTC	CSVEAHAARSSAETQYF
TRBV20-1	few	TRBJ1-2	-	TGCAGTGCTAGTAGGGGTTATGGCTACACCTTC	CSASRGYGYTF
TRBV19	-	TRBJ2-2	TRBD1	TGTGCCACGCGATCCCTCACAGGGGACACCGGGGAGCTGTTTTTT	CATRSLTGDTGELFF
TRBV7-9	-	TRBJ1-3	-	TGTGCCAGCTCATTAGCGGGGGTCGGAAACACCATATATTTT	CASSLAGVGNTIYF
TRBV28	-	TRBJ1-5	TRBD1	TGTGCCAGCAGGGGCCGACAGGGTACCGGGCAGCCCCAGCATTTT	CASRGRQGTGQPQHF
TRBV18	few	TRBJ1-2	-	TGTGCCAGCTCACCGGAAGGGGACTATGGCTACACCTTC	CASSPEGDYGYTF